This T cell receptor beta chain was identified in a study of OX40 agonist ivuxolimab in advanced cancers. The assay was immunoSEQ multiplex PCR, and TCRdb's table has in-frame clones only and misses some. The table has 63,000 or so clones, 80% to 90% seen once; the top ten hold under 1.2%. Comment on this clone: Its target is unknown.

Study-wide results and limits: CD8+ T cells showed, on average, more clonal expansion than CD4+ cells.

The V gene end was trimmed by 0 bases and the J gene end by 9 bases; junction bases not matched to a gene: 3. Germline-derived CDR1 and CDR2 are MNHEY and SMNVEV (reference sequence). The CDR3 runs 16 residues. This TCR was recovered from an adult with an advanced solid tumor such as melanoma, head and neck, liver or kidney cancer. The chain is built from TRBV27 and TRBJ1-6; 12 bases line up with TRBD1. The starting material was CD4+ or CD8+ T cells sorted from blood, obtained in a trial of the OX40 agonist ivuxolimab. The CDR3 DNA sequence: TGTGCCAGCAGTTTATCAGGGACAGGGGGCAGTTCACCCCTCCACTTT. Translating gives CASSLSGTGGSSPLHF.